This entry is about one T cell receptor beta chain. Antigen specificity is unknown. This CDR3 has 13 residues. V was shortened by 2 bases and J by 10 bases, with 12 bases between the two germline ends. Per the germline V gene, CDR1 is MNHEY and CDR2 is SMNVEV (reference sequence). The sample originates from a study of T cells in Graves' hyperthyroidism and ophthalmopathy. Study-level results: Ophthalmopathy stood apart from stable hyperthyroidism in a 13 V-J model. Appearing also in blood were most of the thyroid clonotypes expanded above 0.001.

Using RNA transcripts as the source, TCR beta CDR3 regions were amplified. TCR CDR3 underwent first-round RT-PCR with the HTBI primer set. TCRdb processed the multiplex PCR reads anew with MiXCR; each CDR3 protein has one entry. The sample lists 550,000 to 700,000 distinct CDR3 sequences, approximately 44% seen once, with 15% to 20% in the top ten. The rearrangement uses TRBV27 and TRBJ1-5, with D tentatively TRBD1 (6 bases). The source is an adult woman with Graves' disease, either hyperthyroidism or ophthalmopathy (not recorded which). Source material: peripheral blood or thyroid tissue (not recorded which). The CDR3 sequence: CASSLVVQGPQHF. The CDR3 DNA is TGTGCCAGCAGTTTAGTAGTACAGGGCCCCCAGCATTTT.